This entry features one T cell receptor (beta chain) sequence. Through a sample-barcoded 5' primer and a J-beta primer mix, a second PCR was run for roughly 7 to 12 cycles. From the 5' RACE reads, TCRdb called clonotypes with MiXCR, one entry per CDR3 protein. The data show over 1,200,000 distinct CDR3 sequences, around 55% seen once. CDR1 and CDR2 (germline): MNHEY, SMNVEV (reference sequence). The CDR3 runs 14 residues. The V end was cut by 2 bases, the J end by 3 bases, with 10 bases between. The data stem from a study of blood T cells in healthy people across ages. This receptor was obtained from a man aged 18 to 35 in good health. This chain uses TRBV27 with TRBJ1-1; D uncertain. Material: blood. The chain's CDR3 is CASSLGGPDTEAFF. The CDR3 coding sequence is TGTGCCAGCAGTTTAGGAGGGCCGGACACTGAAGCTTTCTTT.